The T cell receptor beta chain described here comes from a study of blood T cell repertoires in COVID-19. Background on the study: Recovery among Cohort 3 donors was established by two negative PCRs, clearance, or symptom resolution. T cells, B-cell-depleted T cells, or PBMCs supplied cDNA or gDNA.

Across about two dozen US areas, participants ranged in age from about 18 to 100 years. Cohorts were based on clinical histories the participants reported. Some clones are missing from TCRdb's copy, which holds only in-frame ones; the method was immunoSEQ multiplex PCR. The profile covers some 160,000 clones, with roughly 78% appearing a single time and around 19% taken by the ten largest. CDR1 is MDHEN, CDR2 SYDVKM, per germline. V lost 6 bases to trimming and J lost 6 bases, with 18 bases between them. There are 15 residues in the CDR3. This sequence was found in a woman aged 70-85 years in a cohort exposed to, infected with or recovered from COVID-19 (not recorded which). The sample comprised PBMCs or T cells enriched from blood (not recorded which). This chain links TRBV28 with TRBJ1-5; D is ambiguous. This chain's CDR3 is CASSLPMAGGQPQHF. In DNA form, the CDR3 reads TGTGCCAGCAGCCTACCCATGGCGGGAGGTCAGCCCCAGCATTTT.